The T cell receptor beta chain under discussion was sequenced for a study of T-cell memory formation after mild COVID-19. Regarding the study as a whole: While clones contracting from day 15 to 85 were balanced between CD4 and CD8, later expanders leaned CD4+. Pre-infection memory showed some responding clones, and this suggested that cross-reactive memory joined.

Germline V gene data show CDR1 as SEHNR and CDR2 as FQNEAQ (reference sequence). The CDR3 loop spans 13 amino acids. V lost 5 bases and J lost 4, with 9 bases in between. cDNA libraries for TCR alpha and TCR beta, carrying sample barcodes and UMIs, came from 5'RACE with constant-segment primers. TCRdb reprocessed the 5' RACE reads via MiXCR and lists one record per CDR3 protein. The repertoire holds a few hundred thousand distinct CDR3 sequences, with roughly 21% as singletons. As to this clonotype: Its antigen is still unknown.

Source material: PBMCs or a T cell subset sorted from them (not recorded which). The J gene is TRBJ1-5, the V gene TRBV7-9, with D uncertain. This clonotype was obtained from a man aged 18 to 35 who had mild COVID-19 (a few samples of this study predate the infection). Cell type and time point are not known. CDR3: CASSREGNQPQHF. As DNA, the CDR3 is TGTGCCAGCAGCAGGGAGGGAAATCAGCCCCAGCATTTT. The full variable domain, in which reference TRBV7-9 and TRBJ1-5 provide the parts outside the CDR3, is DTGVSQNPRHKITKRGQNVTFRCDPISEHNRLYWYRQTLGQGPEFLTYFQNEAQLEKSRLLSDRFSAERPKGSFSTLEIQRTEQGDSAMYLCASSREGNQPQHFGDGTRLSIL.